These 30 T cell receptor beta chains were all obtained from the same sample, sequenced in a study of PD-L1 blockade in urothelial cancer. Sequenced by immunoSEQ multiplex PCR; TCRdb stores in-frame clones only, minus some. The repertoire holds 45,000 to 50,000 clones, with about four fifths as singletons. Time point in this sample: pretreatment peripheral blood. The starting material was PBMCs, obtained around atezolizumab (anti-PD-L1) treatment. The receptors were gathered from a man aged 70 or older with urothelial cancer.

The CDR3: CASSKDITYEQYF. The CDR3 DNA follows: TGTGCCAGTAGTAAGGACATTACCTACGAGCAGTACTTC. This chain uses TRBV19 with TRBJ2-7, with D possibly being TRBD1 (5 bases). The CDR3 has 13 residues. CDR1 LNHDA and CDR2 SQIVND come from the germline V gene (reference sequence). The V end was cut by 4 bases, the J end by 2 bases, with 9 bases between.

J is TRBJ2-7 and V is TRBV7-9; 7 bases match TRBD2. The V gene's germline CDR1 is SEHNR and CDR2 FQNEAQ (reference sequence). This CDR3 is built from 13 residues. The trim removed 1 base at V and 6 bases at J, leaving 3 bases unmatched. CDR3 DNA: TGTGCCAGCAGCTTAGATATAGCGGGCGAGCAGTACTTC. This codes for CASSLDIAGEQYF.

The CDR3: CASSPPPQGREQYF. The CDR3 bases are TGTGCCAGCAGTCCCCCCCCACAGGGGCGGGAGCAGTACTTC. The gene calls are TRBV28 and TRBJ2-7; TRBD1 agrees at 7 bases. CDR3 length: 14 amino acids. The junction had 11 bases not matched to a gene; V was cut back by 5 bases and J by 7 bases. CDR1 is MDHEN and CDR2 is SYDVKM in the germline V gene. Supplemented by reference TRBV28 and TRBJ2-7, the full variable domain reads DVKVTQSSRYLVKRTGEKVFLECVQDMDHENMFWYRQDPGLGLRLIYFSYDVKMKEKGDIPEGYSVSREKKERFSLILESASTNQTSMYLCASSPPPQGREQYFGPGTRLTVT.

The CDR3 reads CASSLESGEAYF. The CDR3 bases are TGTGCCAGCAGCTTAGAGTCCGGTGAGGCGTACTTC. The chain is built from TRBV11-2 and TRBJ2-7; D uncertain. CDR3 length: 12 amino acids. V lost 0 bases and J 12 bases, leaving 12 bases between the germline ends. Germline V gives CDR1 SGHAT, CDR2 FQNNGV. Based on the CDR3 plus reference TRBV11-2 and TRBJ2-7, the full variable domain is EAGVAQSPRYKIIEKRQSVAFWCNPISGHATLYWYQQILGQGPKLLIQFQNNGVVDDSQLPKDRFSAERLKGVDSTLKIQPAKLEDSAVYLCASSLESGEAYFGPGTRLTVT.

The chain is built from TRBV5-4 and TRBJ2-2; D is ambiguous. Germline V gene lookup returns CDR1 SGHNT and CDR2 YYREEE (reference sequence). V lost 0 bases and J 5 bases, leaving 5 bases between the germline ends. CDR3 length: 13 amino acids. The CDR3 DNA reads TGTGCCAGCAGCTTGGACGGGACCGGGGAGCTGTTTTTT. This encodes CASSLDGTGELFF.

The chain combines TRBV7-3 with TRBJ1-2, with D hard to call. Germline lookup yields CDR1 SGHTA and CDR2 FQGTGA. Trimming took off 5 bases at V and 4 bases at J, with 11 bases between the two ends. The CDR3 is made up of 13 amino acids. CDR3 in DNA: TGTGCCAGCAGCCGAGATGCGGGCTATGGCTACACCTTC. This codes for CASSRDAGYGYTF.

V usage is TRBV28 and J usage is TRBJ1-5; possible D gene TRBD1, 6 bases. The ends were cut back, 8 bases at V and 5 bases at J, with 10 bases in the middle. CDR1 is MDHEN, CDR2 SYDVKM, per germline. The length of the CDR3 is 12 residues. The CDR3 DNA reads as TGTGCCAGCGGCTCAGGGGATCAGCCCCAGCATTTT. Its protein product is CASGSGDQPQHF. Supplemented by reference TRBV28 and TRBJ1-5, the full variable domain reads DVKVTQSSRYLVKRTGEKVFLECVQDMDHENMFWYRQDPGLGLRLIYFSYDVKMKEKGDIPEGYSVSREKKERFSLILESASTNQTSMYLCASGSGDQPQHFGDGTRLSIL.

The V call is TRBV5-4, the J call TRBJ2-5; D is possibly TRBD2 (5 bases). Germline-derived CDR1 and CDR2 are SGHNT and YYREEE (reference sequence). Deletions cut 0 bases from V and 5 bases from J, with 14 bases between. The CDR3 extends over 15 amino acids. CDR3 amino acids: CASSLGELDLETQYF. CDR3 sequence (DNA): TGTGCCAGCAGCTTGGGTGAACTAGATCTGGAGACCCAGTACTTC.

The chain recombines TRBV4-1 with TRBJ2-3, with 10 bases matching TRBD2. Germline CDR1 reads MGHRA; CDR2 reads YSYEKL. The CDR3 length is 15 residues. Trimming removed 4 bases from V and 5 bases from J; junction bases left unmatched: 6. The CDR3 DNA sequence: TGCGCCAGCAGCCTCCTAGCGGGAGAAGTAGATACGCAGTATTTT. This codes for CASSLLAGEVDTQYF.

V usage is TRBV6-5 and J usage is TRBJ1-1; D possibly corresponds to TRBD1 (6 bases). The V gene lost 4 bases and the J gene lost 0 bases, with 12 bases spanning the gap. The CDR3 sequence is 15 residues long. The germline V gene has CDR1 MNHEY and CDR2 SVGAGI. CDR3 coding DNA: TGTGCCAGCAGTTCGGTCCAGGGGTTGAACACTGAAGCTTTCTTT. Translation: CASSSVQGLNTEAFF.

This clone appeared a single time. V gene TRBV5-1 combines with J gene TRBJ1-4, with TRBD1 identical over 8 bases. With 4 bases clipped from V and 4 bases from J, the junction kept 6 bases outside the gene matches. Germline V gene sequence: CDR1 SGHRS, CDR2 YFSETQ. This CDR3 region has 15 residues. DNA for the CDR3: TGCGCCAGCAGCCTCCAACAGGGGGGTAATGAAAAACTGTTTTTT. Translating it yields CASSLQQGGNEKLFF.

V usage is TRBV28 and J usage is TRBJ2-4, with TRBD2 matching over 9 bases. Germline trimming cut 4 bases from V and 4 bases from J; bases unmatched to any gene: 8. This CDR3 is built from 16 residues. Looked up from germline, CDR1 is MDHEN and CDR2 is SYDVKM. In nucleotides, the CDR3 is TGTGCCAGCAGTTCGGCGGGGGGGGAGGGAAAAAACATTCAGTACTTC. This gives the protein CASSSAGGEGKNIQYF.

The chain links TRBV28 to TRBJ1-1; D is undetermined. The CDR3 covers 15 residues. V dropped 5 bases and J dropped 0 bases, with 13 bases sitting between them. Germline V gene sequence: CDR1 MDHEN, CDR2 SYDVKM. The chain's CDR3 is CASSLRSGVNTEAFF. CDR3 DNA sequence: TGTGCCAGCAGTCTCCGGTCCGGTGTGAACACTGAAGCTTTCTTT.

The J gene is TRBJ2-6, the V gene TRBV10-1; D call uncertain. With 3 bases removed from V and 1 base from J, the gap between germline ends came to 7 bases. Germline-derived CDR1 and CDR2 are WNHNN and SYGVQD (reference sequence). The CDR3 has 15 amino acids. CDR3 in DNA: TGCGCCAGCAGTGATAGGAGATCTGGGGCCAACGTCCTGACTTTC. This codes for CASSDRRSGANVLTF.

The chain is built from TRBV5-1 and TRBJ1-5; D may be TRBD1 (5 bases). V gave up 1 base and J gave up 3 bases, with 14 bases separating them. CDR1 SGHRS and CDR2 YFSETQ come from the germline V gene. CDR3 length equals 16 residues. This chain's CDR3 is CASSLFGQGINQPQHF. The CDR3 DNA reads TGCGCCAGCAGCTTGTTTGGACAAGGAATCAATCAGCCCCAGCATTTT. The full variable domain, its missing parts supplied by reference TRBV5-1 and TRBJ1-5, is KAGVTQTPRYLIKTRGQQVTLSCSPISGHRSVSWYQQTPGQGLQFLFEYFSETQRNKGNFPGRFSGRQFSNSRSEMNVSTLELGDSALYLCASSLFGQGINQPQHFGDGTRLSIL.

The table lists this clone with a count of one. This chain links TRBV6-4 with TRBJ2-2; D is unclear. The V and J ends lost 4 bases and 1 base respectively, with 7 bases between them. The CDR3 is 14 amino acids. Germline CDR1 and CDR2: MRHNA and SNTAGT. The CDR3 is CASSGQQNTGELFF. The CDR3 DNA follows: TGTGCCAGCAGTGGACAACAGAACACCGGGGAGCTGTTTTTT.

The chain is built from TRBV6-1 and TRBJ2-3; 14 nucleotides match TRBD2. Trimming took 4 bases from V and 0 from J; bases not matched to a gene: 6. The CDR3 totals 18 residues. The germline V gene has CDR1 MNHNS and CDR2 SASEGT. DNA of the CDR3: TGTGCCAGCAGTGCTCGACTAGCGGGAGGGTCTAGCACAGATACGCAGTATTTT. As protein: CASSARLAGGSSTDTQYF.

The chain links TRBV11-1 to TRBJ2-5; D is possibly TRBD2 (6 bases). Germline V gene data show CDR1 as SGHAT and CDR2 as FQDESV (reference sequence). V was shortened by 5 bases and J by 2 bases, with 12 bases between the two germline ends. There are 14 residues in the CDR3. The CDR3 loop is CASSTLGGQETQYF. CDR3 bases: TGTGCCAGCAGCACCTTGGGGGGTCAAGAGACCCAGTACTTC. The full variable domain, its missing parts supplied by reference TRBV11-1 and TRBJ2-5, is EAEVAQSPRYKITEKSQAVAFWCDPISGHATLYWYRQILGQGPELLVQFQDESVVDDSQLPKDRFSAERLKGVDSTLKIQPAELGDSAMYLCASSTLGGQETQYFGPGTRLLVL.

The rearrangement uses TRBV4-2 and TRBJ1-2; 10 bases match TRBD1. V trimming: 3 bases; J trimming: 8 bases; junction bases outside the gene matches: 9. The CDR3 runs to 15 residues. Germline V gene sequence: CDR1 LGHNA, CDR2 YNFKEQ. The CDR3 DNA sequence: TGTGCCAGCAGCCAGGCCGGGACAGGGGCGCCCGGCTACACCTTC. Translating gives CASSQAGTGAPGYTF.

The chain couples TRBV18 to TRBJ2-5, with TRBD1 matching over 10 bases. The CDR3 is 15 residues long. With 2 bases clipped from V and 2 bases from J, the junction kept 2 bases outside the gene matches. The germline V gene encodes CDR1 KGHSH and CDR2 LQKENI. The CDR3 protein is CASSPGTGAQETQYF. CDR3 nucleotides: TGTGCCAGCTCACCAGGGACAGGGGCGCAAGAGACCCAGTACTTC.

This CDR3 is CASSDGTGVYEQYF. The CDR3 DNA reads as TGTGCCAGCAGTGACGGGACAGGGGTCTACGAGCAGTACTTC. The V call is TRBV2, the J call TRBJ2-7; TRBD1 agrees at 10 bases. Trimming took 3 bases from V and 3 from J; bases not matched to a gene: 2. The germline CDR1 and CDR2 sequences are SNHLY and FYNNEI. This CDR3 is built from 14 residues.

The chain couples TRBV10-3 to TRBJ2-7; 9 bases match TRBD1. The junction had 10 bases not matched to a gene; V was cut back by 10 bases and J by 6 bases. Germline V gene sequence: CDR1 ENHRY, CDR2 SYGVKD. There are 13 residues in the CDR3. The DNA of the CDR3 is TGTGCCACGAGGACAGGGGAAGGGATCGAGCAGTACTTC. Translated, it gives CATRTGEGIEQYF.

The rearrangement joins TRBV27 to TRBJ2-3, with TRBD2 matching over 8 bases. With V trimmed by 3 bases and J by 5 bases, 13 bases remained unmatched. CDR1 MNHEY and CDR2 SMNVEV come from the germline V gene (reference sequence). CDR3 length: 17 residues. CDR3 bases: TGTGCCAGCAGTTTCGGGAGGGCCCATTTTCATGAAGATACGCAGTATTTT. This sequence encodes CASSFGRAHFHEDTQYF.

The rearrangement links TRBV7-9 to TRBJ1-2; D gene uncertain. CDR1 and CDR2 (germline): SEHNR, FQNEAQ (reference sequence). Trimming took off 3 bases at V and 3 bases at J, with 5 bases between the two ends. The CDR3 length is 12 residues. The CDR3 nucleotides are TGTGCCAGCAGCTTTATCGACTATGGCTACACCTTC. It codes for CASSFIDYGYTF.

The rearrangement joins TRBV6-1 to TRBJ2-3; 7 bases agree with TRBD2. The V and J ends lost 5 bases and 9 bases, in that order; junction bases with no gene match: 11. CDR1 MNHNS and CDR2 SASEGT come from the germline V gene. The CDR3 sequence is 14 residues long. The CDR3 protein is CASSPSGPGRTQYF. DNA of the CDR3: TGTGCCAGCAGTCCTAGCGGTCCGGGAAGGACGCAGTATTTT.

Here the CDR3 reads CASSGDRGRNYGYTF. CDR3 coding DNA: TGTGCCAGCAGTGGGGACAGGGGGCGCAACTATGGCTACACCTTC. The V call is TRBV28, the J call TRBJ1-2; 12 nucleotides align to TRBD1. The V and J ends lost 5 bases and 2 bases, in that order; junction bases with no gene match: 3. CDR3 length equals 15 residues. Germline V gene lookup returns CDR1 MDHEN and CDR2 SYDVKM.

A few counts support this clone. The chain uses TRBV28 and TRBJ1-1, with 8 bases lining up with TRBD1. Germline-derived CDR1 and CDR2 are MDHEN and SYDVKM. Trimming cost V 5 bases and J 11 bases; bases outside gene matches: 19. This CDR3 region has 16 residues. CDR3 region: CASSPPVRDRQRRAFF. CDR3 sequence (DNA): TGTGCCAGCAGTCCCCCCGTCCGGGACAGGCAACGGCGTGCTTTCTTT.

The rearrangement joins TRBV30 to TRBJ2-7; tentative D call: TRBD2 (5 bases). There are 12 residues in the CDR3. Per germline, CDR1 GTSNPN and CDR2 SVGIG (reference sequence). V lost 0 bases and J lost 2, with 5 bases in between. CDR3 in amino acids: CAWSVGAYEQYF. As DNA, the CDR3 is TGTGCCTGGAGTGTGGGAGCCTACGAGCAGTACTTC.

This chain uses TRBV6-1 with TRBJ1-5; D is ambiguous. CDR1 and CDR2 (germline): MNHNS, SASEGT. The CDR3 runs to 13 residues. V lost 6 bases to trimming and J lost 4 bases, with 10 bases between them. As DNA, the CDR3 is TGTGCCAGCAGGAGCGTTGATAATCAGCCCCAGCATTTT. Encoded protein: CASRSVDNQPQHF.

V usage is TRBV5-1 and J usage is TRBJ2-5; TRBD1 agrees at 9 bases. The CDR3 runs to 14 residues. Per germline, CDR1 SGHRS and CDR2 YFSETQ. Trimming at V came to 7 bases and at J to 5 bases, leaving 9 bases not matched to a gene. The CDR3 nucleotides read TGCGCCAGCCAACCGGGACAGGGTTGGGAGACCCAGTACTTC. Translating gives CASQPGQGWETQYF.